The table lists the clone carrying this T cell receptor (beta chain) with many counts. At one boundary the junction diverges from the germline segment, which might be a read error. TCRdb ran MiXCR on the RACE reads and lists one entry per CDR3 protein. Among 350,000 to 450,000 distinct CDR3 sequences listed, approximately 5% were seen once. These data originate in a study of human T cells and chemical hapten exposure. Study-level background: Readings were taken at 6 days from patch tests that had applied 0.01% DPC to the upper back. TCR yields differed between samples (mainly from small differences in pooled library volume).

CDR3 length: 15 amino acids. Germline V gene data show CDR1 as LGHDT and CDR2 as YNNKEL (reference sequence). As to time point: pre-sensitization, week 0. The treatment here: therapeutic diphenylcyclopropenone sensitization with weekly scalp DPC. Blood, whole and unfractionated, served as the source for total RNA extraction. The chain combines TRBV3-1 with TRBJ2-1; 9 nucleotides match TRBD2. This receptor was identified in a woman aged 45-60 years with alopecia areata. Some clones in this sample may be carry-over from other donors' samples. The specimen was whole blood, collected in connection with sensitization to the hapten diphenylcyclopropenone (DPC). DNA for the CDR3: TGTGCCAGCAGCCAAAGCGGGGGGCCCTATAATGAGCAGTTCTTC. This codes for CASSQSGGPYNEQFF.